This entry features one T cell receptor (beta chain) sequence. The data were obtained in a study of blood T cell repertoires in COVID-19. Across the study: The United States, Italy and Spain supplied acute and convalescent COVID-19 samples. Sources were T cells, B-cell-depleted T cells, or PBMCs; the material itself was cDNA or gDNA.

Study processing details: Amplified reference gene primers provided the basis for estimating nucleated cell counts. Assay used: immunoSEQ multiplex PCR; TCRdb lists only in-frame clones, some missing. V and J calls and clone size are copied from that table; D and trimming were computed from the DNA. The profile shows 70,000 to 100,000 clones, about 90% of them singletons. CDR1 is MNHEY, CDR2 SMNVEV, per germline (reference sequence). The junction had 5 bases not matched to a gene; V was cut back by 0 bases and J by 4 bases. The CDR3 extends over 16 amino acids. The V and J genes are TRBV27 and TRBJ1-5; 8 nucleotides line up with TRBD1. The receptor was derived from a man aged 45-65 years with COVID-19, enrolled during active disease. Material for sequencing was peripheral blood. CDR3 protein: CASSLSRTGINQPQHF. The CDR3 region has the DNA TGTGCCAGCAGTTTATCAAGGACAGGGATTAATCAGCCCCAGCATTTT.